This T cell receptor beta chain was sequenced for a study of blood T cell repertoires in COVID-19. Study details: T cells, B-cell-depleted T cells, or PBMCs supplied cDNA or gDNA.

Libraries were prepared by immunoSEQ multiplex PCR; TCRdb keeps only in-frame clonotypes and omits some of them. There are over 90,000 clones in the sample; 80% to 95% occur only once, and roughly 4.5% lies in the top ten. This clone has more than one count but fewer than ten. The TCR sequence derives from a young man with acute or convalescent COVID-19. Material: peripheral blood.

CDR3 sequence reads: CASSESFGSSGRAYEQYF. CDR3 bases: TGCGCCAGCAGTGAGTCGTTCGGTTCTAGCGGGAGGGCCTACGAGCAGTACTTC. The chain couples TRBV10-1 to TRBJ2-7, with 12 positions matching TRBD2. Losses at the gene ends were 0 bases for V and 2 bases for J; bases not matched to a gene: 8. The CDR3 sequence is 18 residues long. From germline, CDR1 is WNHNN and CDR2 SYGVQD (reference sequence).